The 26 T cell receptor beta chains presented below share a single source sample, sequenced in a study of blood T cell repertoires in COVID-19. The protocol was immunoSEQ multiplex PCR, while the TCRdb copy is restricted to in-frame clones and leaves out a portion. The repertoire holds hundreds of thousands of clones, with approximately 90% as singletons. The sequenced material came from PBMCs or T cells enriched from blood (not recorded which). These receptors came from a woman aged 55-75 years in a cohort exposed to, infected with or recovered from COVID-19 (not recorded which).

Here the CDR3 reads CASSFGLAGGLETQYF. As DNA, the CDR3 is TGTGCCAGCAGTTTTGGGCTAGCGGGAGGGCTAGAGACCCAGTACTTC. The V gene is TRBV28, the J gene TRBJ2-5, with 12 bases aligning to TRBD2. CDR1 MDHEN and CDR2 SYDVKM come from the germline V gene. V lost 3 bases to trimming and J lost 4 bases; unmatched junction nucleotides: 6. CDR3 length: 16 amino acids.

The chain employs TRBV27 and TRBJ2-3; 8 nucleotides line up with TRBD1. Germline values: CDR1 MNHEY, CDR2 SMNVEV (reference sequence). J was trimmed by 2 bases and V by 8 bases; bases with no gene match: 6. The CDR3 is 14 amino acids. The CDR3 is CASARDRLTDTQYF. The CDR3 region has the DNA TGTGCCAGCGCCCGGGACAGGCTCACAGATACGCAGTATTTT.

This chain connects TRBV25-1 to TRBJ2-2; 8 bases match TRBD2. Trimming cost V 1 base and J 3 bases; bases outside gene matches: 4. The CDR3 has 16 amino acids. Per germline, CDR1 MGHDK and CDR2 SYGVNS. The DNA of the CDR3 is TGTGCCAGCAGTGAATTAACTAGCGGACACACCGGGGAGCTGTTTTTT. Residues: CASSELTSGHTGELFF.

This clone showed up just once. V and J are TRBV30 and TRBJ1-5; D is uncertain. The V end lost 3 bases, the J end lost 0 bases, and 12 bases lay between the germline ends. The CDR3 runs 15 residues. Germline V gene data show CDR1 as GTSNPN and CDR2 as SVGIG (reference sequence). CDR3 protein: CAWSRSTASNQPQHF. The CDR3 DNA reads as TGTGCCTGGAGCAGGTCCACAGCTAGCAATCAGCCCCAGCATTTT.

This rearrangement joins TRBV2 to TRBJ2-7; 8 bases align to TRBD1. The V gene end was trimmed by 6 bases and the J gene end by 6 bases; junction bases not matched to a gene: 4. There are 12 residues in the CDR3. CDR1 is SNHLY, CDR2 FYNNEI, per germline. The CDR3 sequence: CASRRQGAEQYF. The CDR3, as DNA: TGTGCCAGCAGGAGGCAGGGGGCCGAGCAGTACTTC.

The chain uses TRBV6-2 or TRBV6-3 and TRBJ2-7; perhaps TRBD1 as D (6 bases). The CDR3 is made up of 15 amino acids. V gave up 1 base and J gave up 0 bases, with 10 bases separating them. Germline-derived CDR1 and CDR2 are MNHEY and SVGEGT. Written as DNA, the CDR3 is TGTGCCAGCAGTTACTACAGGGCCTCCTCCTACGAGCAGTACTTC. As protein: CASSYYRASSYEQYF.

The chain joins TRBV5-6 to TRBJ1-4; 10 bases are shared with TRBD1. CDR1 is SGHDT and CDR2 is YYEEEE in the germline V gene. The CDR3 spans 14 residues. V was clipped by 3 bases and J by 5 bases; unmatched bases: 1. CDR3: CASSWDRGNEKLFF. Written as DNA, the CDR3 is TGTGCCAGCAGCTGGGACAGGGGCAATGAAAAACTGTTTTTT. Full variable domain (outside the CDR3, taken from reference TRBV5-6 and TRBJ1-4): DAGVTQSPTHLIKTRGQQVTLRCSPKSGHDTVSWYQQALGQGPQFIFQYYEEEERQRGNFPDRFSGHQFPNYSSELNVNALLLGDSALYLCASSWDRGNEKLFFGSGTQLSVL.

This clone was picked up a small number of times. The chain recombines TRBV7-2 with TRBJ2-1; 7 bases align to TRBD2. From germline, CDR1 is SGHTA and CDR2 FQGNSA. The ends lost 4 bases at V and 5 bases at J; junction bases unmatched: 2. The CDR3 runs to 13 residues. The CDR3 nucleotides read TGTGCCAGCAGCTACCGGGGGGACAATGAGCAGTTCTTC. Encoded protein: CASSYRGDNEQFF. Using reference TRBV7-2 and TRBJ2-1 for the parts outside the CDR3, the full variable domain is GAGVSQSPSNKVTEKGKDVELRCDPISGHTALYWYRQSLGQGLEFLIYFQGNSAPDKSGLPSDRFSAERTGGSVSTLTIQRTQQEDSAVYLCASSYRGDNEQFFGPGTRLTVL.

The CDR3 DNA is TGTGCCTGGAGTGCCCGACGGACTAGCGGGAGCAACACCGGGGAGCTGTTTTTT. It is translated as CAWSARRTSGSNTGELFF. The V and J genes are TRBV30 and TRBJ2-2; 13 bases are a match to TRBD2. From germline, CDR1 is GTSNPN and CDR2 SVGIG (reference sequence). After removal of 1 base from V and 2 bases from J, the junction contained 7 bases not matched to a gene. This CDR3 comprises 18 residues.

This clone occurred a few times. CDR3 sequence (DNA): TGTGCCAGCAGTTACTCGAGACGGAGGAGCGGGAGGGCCCTCTACAATGAGCAGTTCTTC. It translates to CASSYSRRRSGRALYNEQFF. This chain links TRBV6-2 or TRBV6-3 with TRBJ2-1; TRBD2 matches 10 bases. After removal of 0 bases from V and 3 bases from J, the junction contained 14 bases not matched to a gene. The CDR3 covers 20 residues. Germline CDR1 reads MNHEY; CDR2 reads SVGEGT.

This rearrangement joins TRBV28 to TRBJ1-4; 8 positions match TRBD1. The CDR3 covers 13 residues. The germline V gene has CDR1 MDHEN and CDR2 SYDVKM. The ends lost 10 bases at V and 5 bases at J; junction bases unmatched: 6. Here the CDR3 DNA reads TGTGCCACCGCGCGGGACAGGAATGAAAAACTGTTTTTT. This translates into CATARDRNEKLFF.

V and J are TRBV6-5 and TRBJ1-2, with D tentatively TRBD1 (6 bases). V lost 2 bases to trimming and J lost 4 bases, with 17 bases between them. The V gene's germline CDR1 is MNHEY and CDR2 SVGAGI. This CDR3 comprises 16 residues. CDR3 sequence (DNA): TGTGCCAGCAGTTACCAATCTAACAGGGACCCCTATGGCTACACCTTC. Translation gives CASSYQSNRDPYGYTF.

This clone came up once. The chain couples TRBV2 to TRBJ2-6, with unresolved D. CDR3 length: 14 residues. From germline, CDR1 is SNHLY and CDR2 FYNNEI. Trimming shortened V by 10 bases and J by 0 bases, and 10 bases separated the two germline ends. In DNA form, the CDR3 reads TGTGCCACCCAGAGGAACTCTGGGGCCAACGTCCTGACTTTC. This codes for CATQRNSGANVLTF. Combining the CDR3 with reference TRBV2 and TRBJ2-6 gives the whole variable domain EPEVTQTPSHQVTQMGQEVILRCVPISNHLYFYWYRQILGQKVEFLVSFYNNEISEKSEIFDDQFSVERPDGSNFTLKIRSTKLEDSAMYFCATQRNSGANVLTFGAGSRLTVL.

This sequence joins TRBV28 and TRBJ2-5; a weak D match, TRBD1 (6 bases). The V gene's germline CDR1 is MDHEN and CDR2 SYDVKM. V was trimmed by 3 bases and J by 2 bases, leaving 10 bases between them. The CDR3 runs 14 residues. The CDR3 protein is CASSFAGEQETQYF. For the CDR3, the DNA is TGTGCCAGCAGTTTCGCAGGGGAACAAGAGACCCAGTACTTC.

V gene TRBV19 combines with J gene TRBJ2-1; 7 nucleotides align to TRBD2. V lost 7 bases to trimming and J lost 2 bases; unmatched junction nucleotides: 5. Germline CDR1 is LNHDA and CDR2 is SQIVND (reference sequence). The CDR3 runs 14 residues. CDR3 coding DNA: TGTGCCAGTAAGGCGGGAGCTACCTACAATGAGCAGTTCTTC. It codes for CASKAGATYNEQFF.

The chain has TRBV28 and TRBJ1-2, with 10 bases that match TRBD1. Losses at the gene ends were 6 bases for V and 5 bases for J; bases not matched to a gene: 6. Germline V gene sequence: CDR1 MDHEN, CDR2 SYDVKM. The CDR3 spans 14 residues. The CDR3 protein is CASSRTGGRYGYTF. In DNA, the CDR3 is TGTGCCAGCAGCCGGACAGGGGGAAGGTATGGCTACACCTTC.

As for this clone: Within the sample, other DNA sequences also encode this same CDR3. The V gene is TRBV5-1, the J gene TRBJ2-3; the D is unclear. Looked up from germline, CDR1 is SGHRS and CDR2 is YFSETQ. V lost 0 bases and J 2 bases, leaving 7 bases between the germline ends. CDR3 length equals 14 residues. CDR3 region: CASSLGRDTDTQYF. DNA of the CDR3: TGCGCCAGCAGCTTGGGTCGCGACACAGATACGCAGTATTTT.

J is TRBJ1-5 and V is TRBV9; D is unresolved. The V end lost 3 bases, the J end lost 8 bases, and 12 bases lay between the germline ends. The CDR3 runs 13 residues. Germline V CDR1 and CDR2: SGDLS, YYNGEE. The CDR3 here is CASSAAGMEPQHF. The DNA of the CDR3 is TGTGCCAGCAGCGCAGCAGGTATGGAGCCCCAGCATTTT.

The CDR3 sequence is CASSFIGGTGTEAFF. In DNA form, the CDR3 reads TGTGCCAGCAGCTTTATTGGGGGGACGGGCACTGAAGCTTTCTTT. The chain employs TRBV14 and TRBJ1-1; a possible D gene is TRBD1 (5 bases). This CDR3 spans 15 amino acids. CDR1 is SGHDN and CDR2 is FVKESK in the germline V gene. Trimming took off 5 bases at V and 4 bases at J, with 17 bases between the two ends. The variable domain in full, completed from reference TRBV14 and TRBJ1-1, reads EAGVTQFPSHSVIEKGQTVTLRCDPISGHDNLYWYRRVMGKEIKFLLHFVKESKQDESGMPNNRFLAERTGGTYSTLKVQPAELEDSGVYFCASSFIGGTGTEAFFGQGTRLTVV.

This chain joins TRBV28 and TRBJ2-7; 12 bases match TRBD1. The germline gives CDR1 MDHEN, CDR2 SYDVKM. The ends lost 5 bases at V and 6 bases at J; junction bases unmatched: 11. The CDR3 runs to 16 residues. The CDR3: CASSPGGTGGGSEQYF. Written as DNA, the CDR3 is TGTGCCAGCAGTCCCGGGGGGACAGGGGGCGGTTCCGAGCAGTACTTC. The full variable domain, rest sourced from reference TRBV28 and TRBJ2-7, is DVKVTQSSRYLVKRTGEKVFLECVQDMDHENMFWYRQDPGLGLRLIYFSYDVKMKEKGDIPEGYSVSREKKERFSLILESASTNQTSMYLCASSPGGTGGGSEQYFGPGTRLTVT.

The rearrangement uses TRBV27 and TRBJ2-2, with TRBD2 as a possible D gene (6 bases). CDR1 is MNHEY and CDR2 is SMNVEV in the germline V gene (reference sequence). The CDR3 length is 16 residues. V was shortened by 5 bases and J by 2 bases, with 15 bases between the two germline ends. The CDR3 reads CASSPRGGHNTGELFF. Written as DNA, the CDR3 is TGTGCCAGCAGTCCCCGGGGAGGCCATAACACCGGGGAGCTGTTTTTT.

The chain uses TRBV24-1 and TRBJ2-3, with D tentatively TRBD1 (5 bases). The ends were cut back, 0 bases at V and 6 bases at J, with 12 bases in the middle. Germline-derived CDR1 and CDR2 are KGHDR and SFDVKD. CDR3 size: 15 residues. The CDR3 DNA follows: TGTGCCACCAGTGATTTGGGGGCAGGGCCCGATACGCAGTATTTT. It is translated as CATSDLGAGPDTQYF.

The chain is built from TRBV27 and TRBJ2-1; 9 bases match TRBD2. Per germline, CDR1 MNHEY and CDR2 SMNVEV (reference sequence). Germline trimming cut 2 bases from V and 5 bases from J; bases unmatched to any gene: 4. This CDR3 contains 15 residues. The CDR3 coding sequence is TGTGCCAGCAGTTTACGGCTAGCGGGAAACAATGAGCAGTTCTTC. It is translated as CASSLRLAGNNEQFF.

V is TRBV7-9 and J is TRBJ2-7, with TRBD1 matching 7 bases. J lost 0 bases, V lost 3 bases, and 5 bases had no gene match. CDR1 SEHNR and CDR2 FQNEAQ come from the germline V gene (reference sequence). The CDR3 is 15 amino acids. The CDR3 DNA sequence: TGTGCCAGCAGCTTTCCCGGGACAGCCTCCTACGAGCAGTACTTC. It specifies CASSFPGTASYEQYF.

The chain uses TRBV5-4 and TRBJ1-2; no definite D call. V was clipped by 4 bases and J by 2 bases, with 9 bases between them. From germline, CDR1 is SGHNT and CDR2 YYREEE (reference sequence). The CDR3 runs to 13 residues. CDR3 DNA sequence: TGTGCCAGCAGCCATACAGAGAACTATGGCTACACCTTC. It codes for CASSHTENYGYTF. The whole variable domain, remainder taken from reference TRBV5-4 and TRBJ1-2, is ETGVTQSPTHLIKTRGQQVTLRCSSQSGHNTVSWYQQALGQGPQFIFQYYREEENGRGNFPPRFSGLQFPNYSSELNVNALELDDSALYLCASSHTENYGYTFGSGTRLTVV.

The rearrangement joins TRBV19 to TRBJ1-2; a possible D gene is TRBD1 (5 bases). Germline assignment: CDR1 LNHDA and CDR2 SQIVND (reference sequence). The CDR3 has 14 amino acids. Trimming took 3 bases from V and 4 from J, leaving 12 bases between them. This CDR3 is CASSIAGLSYGYTF. Here the CDR3 DNA reads TGTGCCAGTAGTATTGCGGGACTCTCCTATGGCTACACCTTC.